The 20 T cell receptor beta chains in this list originate from one sample, sequenced in a study of blood T cells in healthy people across ages. PCR was performed a second time for roughly 7 to 11 cycles using a sample-barcoded 5' primer and a J-beta primer mix. From the 5' RACE reads, TCRdb called clonotypes with MiXCR, one entry per CDR3 protein. The sample yields about a million distinct CDR3 sequences, around two fifths seen once. The material sequenced was blood. The receptors stem from a man between 18 and 35 years old in good health.

This chain uses TRBV4-3 with TRBJ1-3; 7 positions match TRBD1. This CDR3 comprises 17 residues. V was clipped by 3 bases and J by 5 bases; unmatched bases: 13. Looked up from germline, CDR1 is LGHNA and CDR2 is YSLEER. The CDR3 loop reads CASSHTHRGESRNTIYF. CDR3 nucleotides: TGCGCCAGCAGCCACACTCACAGGGGAGAGTCTAGAAACACCATATATTTT.

This clonotype was counted only a few times. The J gene is TRBJ1-1, the V gene TRBV20-1; D gene uncertain. In germline, CDR1 is DFQATT, CDR2 SNEGSKA (reference sequence). The V and J ends lost 4 bases and 4 bases respectively, with 10 bases between them. CDR3 length: 12 residues. The CDR3 loop is CSAKRAGTEAFF. The DNA for the CDR3 is TGCAGTGCTAAGCGGGCGGGCACTGAAGCTTTCTTT.

This clonotype was seen a few times. The J gene is TRBJ2-3, the V gene TRBV4-3, with D tentatively TRBD2 (5 bases). CDR3 length: 16 amino acids. Trimming shortened V by 4 bases and J by 4 bases, and 18 bases separated the two germline ends. Germline lookup yields CDR1 LGHNA and CDR2 YSLEER. CDR3 sequence: CASSPDHHGGSDTQYF. The CDR3 bases are TGCGCCAGCAGCCCCGATCACCATGGAGGATCAGATACGCAGTATTTT.

The chain has TRBV7-9 and TRBJ2-3; D remains unclear. The CDR3 spans 15 residues. The V end was cut by 1 base, the J end by 3 bases, with 11 bases between. The V gene's germline CDR1 is SEHNR and CDR2 FQNEAQ (reference sequence). CDR3 protein: CASSLGPPSTDTQYF. As DNA, the CDR3 is TGTGCCAGCAGCTTAGGGCCCCCAAGTACAGATACGCAGTATTTT. Full variable domain (outside the CDR3, taken from reference TRBV7-9 and TRBJ2-3): DTGVSQNPRHKITKRGQNVTFRCDPISEHNRLYWYRQTLGQGPEFLTYFQNEAQLEKSRLLSDRFSAERPKGSFSTLEIQRTEQGDSAMYLCASSLGPPSTDTQYFGPGTRLTVL.

The CDR3, as DNA: TGTGCCAGCAGTTTCTACCCTGGCGAGCAGTACTTC. Its translation: CASSFYPGEQYF. V is TRBV12-3 or TRBV12-4 and J is TRBJ2-7; D is unresolved. CDR3 length equals 12 residues. The ends were cut back, 3 bases at V and 6 bases at J, with 9 bases in the middle.

The chain carries TRBV20-1 and TRBJ2-1; D remains unclear. Germline values: CDR1 DFQATT, CDR2 SNEGSKA (reference sequence). The CDR3 is made up of 14 amino acids. With 6 bases removed from V and 2 bases from J, the gap between germline ends came to 14 bases. The CDR3 coding sequence is TGCAGTGCCTCCGACTTTTTGACCTACAATGAGCAGTTCTTC. Its protein is CSASDFLTYNEQFF.

V and J are TRBV20-1 and TRBJ1-5, with D possibly TRBD1 on 5 matching bases. The CDR3 consists of 15 residues. V was cut by 5 bases and J by 4 bases, with 18 bases left in between. The germline CDR1 and CDR2 sequences are DFQATT and SNEGSKA (reference sequence). The chain's CDR3 is CSAGGLVGGNQPQHF. DNA of the CDR3: TGCAGTGCTGGGGGTCTCGTGGGGGGAAATCAGCCCCAGCATTTT.

V usage is TRBV18 and J usage is TRBJ2-7; the match to TRBD2 covers 13 bases. This CDR3 is 13 amino acids long. The ends lost 6 bases at V and 6 bases at J; junction bases unmatched: 2. CDR1 and CDR2 from the germline V gene are KGHSH and LQKENI. The CDR3 protein is CASSGLAGVEQYF. The CDR3 coding sequence is TGTGCCAGCTCCGGACTAGCGGGGGTCGAGCAGTACTTC.

Only a few counts were recorded for this clonotype. This chain connects TRBV11-1 to TRBJ2-1; TRBD2 is a possible D gene (6 bases). In germline, CDR1 is SGHAT, CDR2 FQDESV (reference sequence). The CDR3 consists of 15 residues. V was trimmed by 3 bases and J by 6 bases, leaving 15 bases between them. In DNA, the CDR3 is TGTGCCAGCAGCTTTTGGAGGGTAGGGGTCAATGAGCAGTTCTTC. Its translation: CASSFWRVGVNEQFF.

This chain joins TRBV20-1 and TRBJ2-1, with 10 bases lining up with TRBD2. Germline trimming cut 0 bases from V and 5 bases from J; bases unmatched to any gene: 7. Germline CDR1 is DFQATT and CDR2 is SNEGSKA (reference sequence). The CDR3 loop spans 16 amino acids. DNA for the CDR3: TGCAGTGCTAGAGATCCGACTAGCGGGTACGACAATGAGCAGTTCTTC. Translating gives CSARDPTSGYDNEQFF.

This sequence joins TRBV20-1 and TRBJ2-5, with TRBD2 as a possible D gene (6 bases). The CDR3 covers 14 residues. Germline V gives CDR1 DFQATT, CDR2 SNEGSKA (reference sequence). V shed 3 bases and J shed 2 bases, with 13 bases lying between them. The CDR3 loop reads CSARTSSSQETQYF. CDR3 DNA sequence: TGCAGTGCTAGGACTAGTTCCAGTCAAGAGACCCAGTACTTC.

This clonotype has a handful of counts. The CDR3 is CASSLSSGGRNYGYTF. The CDR3 nucleotides are TGTGCCAGCAGTTTATCTTCGGGGGGTAGGAACTATGGCTACACCTTC. V gene TRBV12-3 or TRBV12-4 combines with J gene TRBJ1-2, with D possibly matching TRBD1 (5 bases). The CDR3 totals 16 residues. Trimming stripped 2 bases from V and 2 bases from J, with 15 bases between.

This clonotype has more than one count but fewer than ten. V usage is TRBV7-9 and J usage is TRBJ1-2; TRBD1 is a possible D gene (5 bases). CDR3 length: 15 residues. V was trimmed by 1 base and J by 4 bases, leaving 13 bases between them. Germline V CDR1 and CDR2: SEHNR, FQNEAQ (reference sequence). This chain's CDR3 is CASSLGQGTSYGYTF. Here the CDR3 DNA reads TGTGCCAGCAGCTTAGGGCAGGGTACGTCCTATGGCTACACCTTC.

The V call is TRBV20-1, the J call TRBJ2-1; 10 bases are shared with TRBD2. From germline, CDR1 is DFQATT and CDR2 SNEGSKA (reference sequence). The CDR3 is 14 amino acids. V gave up 4 bases and J gave up 2 bases; unmatched junction bases: 2. In nucleotides, the CDR3 is TGCAGTGCTATAAGCGGGGGGGCCTACAATGAGCAGTTCTTC. Its protein product is CSAISGGAYNEQFF.

This clonotype was seen repeatedly, ten times or more. The V gene is TRBV27, the J gene TRBJ1-2; TRBD1 might be the D (6 bases). Deletions cut 0 bases from V and 2 bases from J, with 7 bases between. This CDR3 is built from 14 residues. From germline, CDR1 is MNHEY and CDR2 SMNVEV (reference sequence). The CDR3 protein is CASSLSGGNYGYTF. In DNA form, the CDR3 reads TGTGCCAGCAGTTTATCAGGGGGAAACTATGGCTACACCTTC.

This clonotype was counted between two and nine times. The rearrangement links TRBV5-5 to TRBJ1-1; 7 nucleotides match TRBD1. Losses at the gene ends were 4 bases for V and 3 bases for J; bases not matched to a gene: 6. In germline, CDR1 is SGHKS, CDR2 YYEKEE (reference sequence). The CDR3 runs 14 residues. The CDR3 DNA reads TGTGCCAGCAGCCCCGGGACAGTGGACACTGAAGCTTTCTTT. The encoded protein is CASSPGTVDTEAFF.

This clonotype was detected only a few times. The chain links TRBV13 to TRBJ2-7, with D perhaps TRBD1 or TRBD2 (7 bases each). The V and J ends lost 2 bases and 3 bases respectively, with 14 bases between them. Germline V gives CDR1 PRHDT, CDR2 FYEKMQ (reference sequence). CDR3 length: 15 amino acids. CDR3 DNA: TGTGCCAGCAGCTTACTGGGAGGGGGCTACTACGAGCAGTACTTC. Translated: CASSLLGGGYYEQYF.

This chain connects TRBV7-2 to TRBJ2-5, with TRBD2 identical over 13 bases. CDR3 size: 17 residues. The germline V gene encodes CDR1 SGHTA and CDR2 FQGNSA. Trimming cost V 1 base and J 2 bases; bases outside gene matches: 4. Written as DNA, the CDR3 is TGTGCCAGCAGCTTAGGGACTAGCGGGAGCCAACAAGAGACCCAGTACTTC. This gives the protein CASSLGTSGSQQETQYF.

This clonotype was observed at least ten times. The chain uses TRBV12-3 or TRBV12-4 and TRBJ2-3, with TRBD2 as a possible D gene (6 bases). Trimming pared 5 bases from V and 2 bases from J, leaving 11 bases between. The CDR3 consists of 14 residues. This CDR3 is CASSRGSDTDTQYF. The CDR3 DNA follows: TGTGCCAGCAGTCGGGGGTCGGACACAGATACGCAGTATTTT.

V usage is TRBV29-1 and J usage is TRBJ2-1; D unclear. With 4 bases removed from V and 3 bases from J, the gap between germline ends came to 13 bases. This CDR3 comprises 14 residues. Per the germline V gene, CDR1 is SQVTM and CDR2 is ANQGSEA. The chain's CDR3 is CSVVWLVIYNEQFF. CDR3 coding DNA: TGCAGCGTTGTTTGGCTGGTTATCTACAATGAGCAGTTCTTC.